The rows below give T cell receptor beta chains drawn from one sample of a study of blood T cell repertoires in COVID-19. The data were produced by immunoSEQ multiplex PCR, yet TCRdb's version contains in-frame clones alone and is incomplete. The sample records 250,000 to 300,000 clones, around 90% being singletons. The sample was PBMCs or T cells enriched from blood (not recorded which). Source of these receptors: a woman in her 30s who had recovered from COVID-19. Each CDR3 is given with its conserved first and last residue. Fields, in order: D gene, V gene, J gene, clone size, CDR3 protein, CDR3 DNA. A D gene is named only where the DNA matches it firmly. The size of a clone is reported for some rows only, either as once, few or many, or as a class for expanded clones.

D: NA
V: TRBV5-1
J: TRBJ1-1
size: once
CDR3: CASSPDPAGATPEAFF
DNA: TGCGCCAGCAGTCCCGACCCGGCAGGGGCGACGCCGGAAGCTTTCTTT

D: NA
V: TRBV7-2
J: TRBJ2-7
size: NA
CDR3: CASSLGQLFEQYF
DNA: TGTGCCAGCAGCTTAGGACAGCTTTTTGAGCAGTACTTC

D: TRBD1
V: TRBV10-3
J: TRBJ1-2
size: NA
CDR3: CATGQDYGYTF
DNA: TGTGCCACCGGACAGGACTATGGCTACACCTTC

D: NA
V: TRBV28
J: TRBJ1-1
size: NA
CDR3: CASSFAGGSTEAFF
DNA: TGTGCCAGCAGTTTTGCGGGGGGGTCCACTGAAGCTTTCTTT

D: NA
V: TRBV19
J: TRBJ2-1
size: NA
CDR3: CASSILRYNEQFF
DNA: TGTGCCAGTAGTATTTTGCGGTACAATGAGCAGTTCTTC

D: NA
V: TRBV27
J: TRBJ1-5
size: NA
CDR3: CASSSQFSRSNQPQHF
DNA: TGTGCCAGCAGTTCACAATTCTCCAGGAGCAATCAGCCCCAGCATTTT

D: NA
V: TRBV15
J: TRBJ1-2
size: NA
CDR3: CATSRAQAGYTF
DNA: TGTGCCACCAGCAGAGCCCAGGCGGGCTACACCTTC

D: NA
V: TRBV9
J: TRBJ2-3
size: NA
CDR3: CASSGQLTGDTQYF
DNA: TGTGCCAGCAGCGGACAGCTAACCGGGGATACGCAGTATTTT

D: NA
V: TRBV7-9
J: TRBJ2-5
size: once
CDR3: CASSVQGGQTQYF
DNA: TGTGCCAGCAGCGTACAGGGGGGGCAGACCCAGTACTTC

D: NA
V: TRBV19
J: TRBJ1-6
size: NA
CDR3: CASRDRMGNSPLHF
DNA: TGTGCCAGTAGAGACAGGATGGGGAATTCACCCCTCCACTTT

D: NA
V: TRBV28
J: TRBJ2-2
size: NA
CDR3: CASSLVGGNGGELFF
DNA: TGTGCCAGCAGTTTAGTCGGAGGAAATGGCGGGGAGCTGTTTTTT

D: TRBD1
V: TRBV7-9
J: TRBJ2-7
size: NA
CDR3: CASSPDRGPYEQYF
DNA: TGTGCCAGCAGCCCCGACAGGGGTCCCTACGAGCAGTACTTC

D: NA
V: TRBV3-1/TRBV3-2
J: TRBJ1-2
size: NA
CDR3: CASSQGGGYGYTF
DNA: TGTGCCAGCAGCCAAGGGGGGGGTTATGGCTACACCTTC

D: NA
V: TRBV20-1
J: TRBJ2-7
size: NA
CDR3: CTPLAGNEQYF
DNA: TGCACCCCTTTGGCAGGGAATGAGCAGTACTTC

D: TRBD2
V: TRBV9
J: TRBJ2-1
size: NA
CDR3: CASSVASGYNEQFF
DNA: TGTGCCAGCTCAGTCGCTAGCGGGTACAATGAGCAGTTCTTC

D: NA
V: TRBV6-2/TRBV6-3
J: TRBJ1-5
size: NA
CDR3: CASSFGAENQPQHF
DNA: TGTGCCAGCAGTTTTGGGGCAGAGAATCAGCCCCAGCATTTT

D: TRBD1
V: TRBV15
J: TRBJ2-3
size: NA
CDR3: CATSTGTGLGRVTDTQYF
DNA: TGTGCCACCAGTACCGGGACAGGGTTGGGGCGGGTCACAGATACGCAGTATTTT

D: TRBD2
V: TRBV6-5
J: TRBJ2-7
size: NA
CDR3: CASSPSSGTSYEQYF
DNA: TGTGCCAGCAGTCCCTCTAGCGGGACCTCCTACGAGCAGTACTTC

D: NA
V: TRBV5-4
J: TRBJ2-1
size: few
CDR3: CASSRKTGSGYNEQFF
DNA: TGTGCCAGCAGCCGAAAAACCGGGTCGGGCTACAATGAGCAGTTCTTC

D: TRBD1
V: TRBV28
J: TRBJ1-6
size: NA
CDR3: CASSSTGTGLYNSPLHF
DNA: TGTGCCAGCAGTTCTACCGGGACAGGCCTTTATAATTCACCCCTCCACTTT

D: NA
V: TRBV27
J: TRBJ1-1
size: NA
CDR3: CASQLGGGTEAFF
DNA: TGTGCCAGCCAACTCGGGGGAGGGACTGAAGCTTTCTTT

D: NA
V: TRBV19
J: TRBJ2-3
size: NA
CDR3: CASSINGGGLDTQYF
DNA: TGTGCCAGTAGTATAAATGGGGGGGGCCTAGATACGCAGTATTTT

D: NA
V: TRBV6-5
J: TRBJ1-1
size: NA
CDR3: CASSWGEGGPDTEAFF
DNA: TGTGCCAGCAGTTGGGGAGAAGGGGGACCTGACACTGAAGCTTTCTTT

D: TRBD2
V: TRBV24-1
J: TRBJ2-7
size: NA
CDR3: CATSIGGSSYEQYF
DNA: TGTGCCACCAGTATCGGGGGGTCTTCCTACGAGCAGTACTTC

D: NA
V: TRBV27
J: TRBJ1-2
size: few
CDR3: CASSLTSDNYGYTF
DNA: TGTGCCAGCAGTTTAACAAGCGATAACTATGGCTACACCTTC

D: TRBD2
V: TRBV9
J: TRBJ2-1
size: NA
CDR3: CASSVVTSGGYNEQFF
DNA: TGTGCCAGCAGCGTAGTGACTAGCGGGGGCTACAATGAGCAGTTCTTC

D: TRBD2
V: TRBV9
J: TRBJ2-3
size: NA
CDR3: CASSGISGGAADTQYF
DNA: TGTGCCAGCAGCGGCATTAGCGGGGGGGCCGCGGATACGCAGTATTTT

D: TRBD1
V: TRBV9
J: TRBJ1-4
size: NA
CDR3: CASSADRGYEKLFF
DNA: TGTGCCAGCAGCGCCGACAGGGGTTACGAAAAACTGTTTTTT

D: TRBD1
V: TRBV5-4
J: TRBJ2-7
size: NA
CDR3: CASSLASGGEQYF
DNA: TGTGCCAGCAGCTTGGCGTCAGGGGGCGAGCAGTACTTC

D: NA
V: TRBV27
J: TRBJ2-7
size: many
CDR3: CASSSYFTGDYEQYF
DNA: TGTGCCAGCAGCTCATATTTCACAGGCGACTACGAGCAGTACTTC

D: NA
V: TRBV27
J: TRBJ1-1
size: NA
CDR3: CASTPRGHTEAFF
DNA: TGTGCCAGCACCCCCAGGGGACACACTGAAGCTTTCTTT

D: NA
V: TRBV10-1
J: TRBJ1-1
size: NA
CDR3: CASSDFVANRVRANTEAFF
DNA: TGCGCCAGCAGTGATTTTGTCGCTAACCGGGTTCGTGCTAACACTGAAGCTTTCTTT

D: NA
V: TRBV5-1
J: TRBJ1-1
size: few
CDR3: CASSFLPTETNTEAFF
DNA: TGCGCCAGCAGCTTCTTACCCACAGAAACCAACACTGAAGCTTTCTTT

D: NA
V: TRBV12-3/TRBV12-4
J: TRBJ1-1
size: NA
CDR3: CASSGRWTEAFF
DNA: TGTGCCAGCAGCGGGAGGTGGACTGAAGCTTTCTTT

D: NA
V: TRBV5-1
J: TRBJ2-3
size: NA
CDR3: CASSVFFQSTDTQYF
DNA: TGCGCCAGCAGCGTATTCTTCCAGTCCACAGATACGCAGTATTTT

D: NA
V: TRBV4-1
J: TRBJ1-1
size: NA
CDR3: CASSWRIPNTEAFF
DNA: TGCGCCAGCAGCTGGAGGATTCCGAACACTGAAGCTTTCTTT

D: TRBD1
V: TRBV7-6
J: TRBJ1-5
size: NA
CDR3: CASSLGTGGVYSNQPQHF
DNA: TGTGCCAGCAGCTTAGGGACAGGGGGAGTCTATAGCAATCAGCCCCAGCATTTT

D: NA
V: TRBV15
J: TRBJ2-1
size: NA
CDR3: CATSRVWGVAGQHYNEQFF
DNA: TGTGCCACCAGCAGAGTGTGGGGAGTTGCGGGACAGCACTACAATGAGCAGTTCTTC

D: TRBD2
V: TRBV5-1
J: TRBJ2-7
size: NA
CDR3: CASSFSGGESGEQYF
DNA: TGCGCCAGCAGCTTTTCGGGAGGGGAATCAGGAGAGCAGTACTTC

D: TRBD2
V: TRBV9
J: TRBJ2-7
size: NA
CDR3: CASSVDSGRGPYEQYF
DNA: TGTGCCAGCAGCGTAGATAGCGGGAGGGGCCCCTACGAGCAGTACTTC